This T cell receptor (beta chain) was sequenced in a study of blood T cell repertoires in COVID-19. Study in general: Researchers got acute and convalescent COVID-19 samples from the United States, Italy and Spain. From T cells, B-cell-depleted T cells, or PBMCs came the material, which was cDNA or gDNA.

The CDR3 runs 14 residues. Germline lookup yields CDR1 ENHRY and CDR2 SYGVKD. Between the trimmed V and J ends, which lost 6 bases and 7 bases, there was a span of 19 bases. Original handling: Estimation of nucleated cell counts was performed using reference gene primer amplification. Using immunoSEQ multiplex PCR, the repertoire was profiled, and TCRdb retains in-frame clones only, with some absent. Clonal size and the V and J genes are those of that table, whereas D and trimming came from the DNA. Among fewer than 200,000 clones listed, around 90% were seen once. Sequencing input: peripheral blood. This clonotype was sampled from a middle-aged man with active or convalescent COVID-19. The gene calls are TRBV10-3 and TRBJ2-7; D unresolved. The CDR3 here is CAISPSTDLEEQYF. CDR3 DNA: TGTGCCATCAGCCCGAGCACTGACTTGGAGGAGCAGTACTTC.